The rows below give T cell receptor beta chains drawn from one sample of a study of T cell responses to AZD1222 COVID-19 vaccine. Method: immunoSEQ multiplex PCR; TCRdb's copy keeps in-frame clones and lacks some. The sample yields under 200,000 clones, 90% to 95% seen once. The sample consisted of peripheral blood, taken on day 0 of AZD1222 vaccination. The receptors originated from an adult in good health. The CDR3 runs from the conserved cysteine through the conserved F or W. Each record gives: CDR3 DNA, CDR3 protein, J gene, clone size, D gene, V gene. A D gene is named only where the DNA matches it firmly. Expanded clones get a size class; other rows say once, few or many, or leave the size out.

CDR3nt: TGCAGTGCTAGTAGATCGGATCTCTCCTACAATGAGCAGTTCTTC
CDR3aa: CSASRSDLSYNEQFF
j_gene: TRBJ2-1
abundance: .
d_gene: .
v_gene: TRBV20-1

CDR3nt: TGTGCCAGCAGCTTAGGGACGGAAGCCTACGAGCAGTACTTC
CDR3aa: CASSLGTEAYEQYF
j_gene: TRBJ2-7
abundance: few
d_gene: .
v_gene: TRBV11-2

CDR3nt: TGTGCCGCCACAGGGTCAAAGGGCGGTTACAATGAGCAGTTCTTC
CDR3aa: CAATGSKGGYNEQFF
j_gene: TRBJ2-1
abundance: .
d_gene: .
v_gene: TRBV10-3

CDR3nt: TGTGCCTGGAGCTTCGGGATCATCACCGGGGAGCTGTTTTTT
CDR3aa: CAWSFGIITGELFF
j_gene: TRBJ2-2
abundance: .
d_gene: .
v_gene: TRBV30

CDR3nt: TGCAGCGTTGTCTTGACTAGCGGGCTTAATACGCAGTATTTT
CDR3aa: CSVVLTSGLNTQYF
j_gene: TRBJ2-3
abundance: .
d_gene: TRBD2
v_gene: TRBV29-1

CDR3nt: TGTGCCAGCAGTGAAGGGACTAGCTCAGGGCAGTTCTTC
CDR3aa: CASSEGTSSGQFF
j_gene: TRBJ2-1
abundance: .
d_gene: TRBD2
v_gene: TRBV2

CDR3nt: TGTGCCAGCAGTCCGGACAGGGGCGGCGAGCAGTACTTC
CDR3aa: CASSPDRGGEQYF
j_gene: TRBJ2-7
abundance: .
d_gene: TRBD1
v_gene: TRBV6-6

CDR3nt: TGCAGCGTCAGGCAGACTAACTATGGCTACACCTTC
CDR3aa: CSVRQTNYGYTF
j_gene: TRBJ1-2
abundance: .
d_gene: .
v_gene: TRBV29-1

CDR3nt: TGTGCCAGCAGTAAAACCGGGACAGATTACACAACTAATGAAAAACTGTTTTTT
CDR3aa: CASSKTGTDYTTNEKLFF
j_gene: TRBJ1-4
abundance: .
d_gene: TRBD1
v_gene: TRBV2

CDR3nt: TGTGCCAGCAGTTGGGGGCGCAGGAATTCACCCCTCCACTTT
CDR3aa: CASSWGRRNSPLHF
j_gene: TRBJ1-6
abundance: .
d_gene: .
v_gene: TRBV28

CDR3nt: TGCGCCAGCAGCGCGGTGGGGAGTTCCACGGAGGGAAACACCATATATTTT
CDR3aa: CASSAVGSSTEGNTIYF
j_gene: TRBJ1-3
abundance: .
d_gene: .
v_gene: TRBV5-1

CDR3nt: TGTGCCAGCAGCTTAGTAGTAAGTGCAGATACGCAGTATTTT
CDR3aa: CASSLVVSADTQYF
j_gene: TRBJ2-3
abundance: few
d_gene: .
v_gene: TRBV7-8

CDR3nt: TGCAGTGCTAGAGCAGGGAGCGAGCAGTACTTC
CDR3aa: CSARAGSEQYF
j_gene: TRBJ2-7
abundance: .
d_gene: .
v_gene: TRBV20-1

CDR3nt: TGTGCCAGCAGCCGATCCCGGACGGCGACTGACTTGCGGAACACTGAAGCTTTCTTT
CDR3aa: CASSRSRTATDLRNTEAFF
j_gene: TRBJ1-1
abundance: .
d_gene: .
v_gene: TRBV7-9

CDR3nt: TGTGCCAGCAGCCAGGCACCGGGACCACACAATGAGCAGTTCTTC
CDR3aa: CASSQAPGPHNEQFF
j_gene: TRBJ2-1
abundance: .
d_gene: .
v_gene: TRBV3-1/TRBV3-2

CDR3nt: TGTGCCAGCAGGAGAACAGGGGATGGCTACACCTTC
CDR3aa: CASRRTGDGYTF
j_gene: TRBJ1-2
abundance: few
d_gene: TRBD1
v_gene: TRBV9

CDR3nt: TGTGCCAGCAGTTACTCCGGGACAGCGTCCAACTATGGCTACACCTTC
CDR3aa: CASSYSGTASNYGYTF
j_gene: TRBJ1-2
abundance: .
d_gene: TRBD1
v_gene: TRBV6-6

CDR3nt: TGTGCCAGCCGAGAGACCGGCCACCCCTATGGCTACACCTTC
CDR3aa: CASRETGHPYGYTF
j_gene: TRBJ1-2
abundance: once
d_gene: .
v_gene: TRBV25-1

CDR3nt: TGTGCCAGCAGTGAAGTAATAGACAATCAGCCCCAGCATTTT
CDR3aa: CASSEVIDNQPQHF
j_gene: TRBJ1-5
abundance: .
d_gene: .
v_gene: TRBV6-1

CDR3nt: TGTGCCAGCAGCTCCGTCTCGGGACCCCGCTCCTACGAGCAGTACTTC
CDR3aa: CASSSVSGPRSYEQYF
j_gene: TRBJ2-7
abundance: .
d_gene: .
v_gene: TRBV5-6

CDR3nt: TGTGCCATCAGTTCGGGACAGGGGAGTTCCTACGAGCAGTACTTC
CDR3aa: CAISSGQGSSYEQYF
j_gene: TRBJ2-7
abundance: .
d_gene: TRBD1
v_gene: TRBV10-3

CDR3nt: TGTGCCAGCAGAATGCAGAAATCCACCGGGGAGCTGTTTTTT
CDR3aa: CASRMQKSTGELFF
j_gene: TRBJ2-2
abundance: .
d_gene: .
v_gene: TRBV6-6

CDR3nt: TGCGCCAGCAGTGAGTATCGACAGGGTCCCTCGGGGGAGCAGTACTTC
CDR3aa: CASSEYRQGPSGEQYF
j_gene: TRBJ2-7
abundance: once
d_gene: TRBD1
v_gene: TRBV10-1

CDR3nt: TGTGCCAGTAGTCCTCATTCCCCCGGCGGGGGCGCTAACTATGGCTACACCTTC
CDR3aa: CASSPHSPGGGANYGYTF
j_gene: TRBJ1-2
abundance: .
d_gene: .
v_gene: TRBV19

CDR3nt: TGTGCCAGCAGTGGGCTCAACAATGAGCAGTTCTTC
CDR3aa: CASSGLNNEQFF
j_gene: TRBJ2-1
abundance: .
d_gene: .
v_gene: TRBV25-1

CDR3nt: TGTGCCAGCAGTGACGACAGGGATTCCTACGAGCAGTACTTC
CDR3aa: CASSDDRDSYEQYF
j_gene: TRBJ2-7
abundance: .
d_gene: TRBD1
v_gene: TRBV11-3

CDR3nt: TGTGCCAGCAGTGAAATCAGGGTGAGGGGCTACACCTTC
CDR3aa: CASSEIRVRGYTF
j_gene: TRBJ1-2
abundance: once
d_gene: .
v_gene: TRBV6-1

CDR3nt: TGTGCCAGCAGCGGCCCCGGGACAGGGGGCCGGGAGCAGTACTTC
CDR3aa: CASSGPGTGGREQYF
j_gene: TRBJ2-7
abundance: once
d_gene: TRBD1
v_gene: TRBV5-6

CDR3nt: TGTGCCAGCAGCCTCCTCCTGGCGAGCCCAAATGAAAAACTGTTTTTT
CDR3aa: CASSLLLASPNEKLFF
j_gene: TRBJ1-4
abundance: .
d_gene: .
v_gene: TRBV3-1/TRBV3-2

CDR3nt: TGTGCCAGCACCCACGTCAACTATGGCTACACCTTC
CDR3aa: CASTHVNYGYTF
j_gene: TRBJ1-2
abundance: .
d_gene: .
v_gene: TRBV6-5

CDR3nt: TGTGCCAGCAGCGGAGACGGGATTCGGGCTCGGTTGGCCAAAAACATTCAGTACTTC
CDR3aa: CASSGDGIRARLAKNIQYF
j_gene: TRBJ2-4
abundance: .
d_gene: .
v_gene: TRBV7-8

CDR3nt: TGTGCCAGCCCCGGCACCGGGGAGCTGTTTTTT
CDR3aa: CASPGTGELFF
j_gene: TRBJ2-2
abundance: .
d_gene: .
v_gene: TRBV11-3

CDR3nt: TGTGCCAGCAGCGGTATCGGCGCTAAGGGGCCTAACTATGGCTACACCTTC
CDR3aa: CASSGIGAKGPNYGYTF
j_gene: TRBJ1-2
abundance: .
d_gene: .
v_gene: TRBV9

CDR3nt: TGTGCCAGCAGCTCCCTGAGCTCAGGGACGCAGTATTTT
CDR3aa: CASSSLSSGTQYF
j_gene: TRBJ2-3
abundance: .
d_gene: .
v_gene: TRBV11-2

CDR3nt: TGTGCCAGCAGTGAGGGACAGGGCTCGGATGGCTACACCTTC
CDR3aa: CASSEGQGSDGYTF
j_gene: TRBJ1-2
abundance: .
d_gene: TRBD1
v_gene: TRBV6-1

CDR3nt: TGCGCCAGCAGCTTGGAACCCGGCACATCCTACGAGCAGTACTTC
CDR3aa: CASSLEPGTSYEQYF
j_gene: TRBJ2-7
abundance: .
d_gene: .
v_gene: TRBV5-1

CDR3nt: TGTGCCAGCAGCTTAACAGGGGGAAAAAACACCATATATTTT
CDR3aa: CASSLTGGKNTIYF
j_gene: TRBJ1-3
abundance: .
d_gene: TRBD1
v_gene: TRBV7-8

CDR3nt: TGCAGTGCTAGTAGGGCTAGCGGGAGTCCGGAGACCCAGTACTTC
CDR3aa: CSASRASGSPETQYF
j_gene: TRBJ2-5
abundance: .
d_gene: TRBD2
v_gene: TRBV20-1

CDR3nt: TGTGCCAGCAGTTATCTCCAGCCCCAGCATTTT
CDR3aa: CASSYLQPQHF
j_gene: TRBJ1-5
abundance: .
d_gene: .
v_gene: TRBV6-6

CDR3nt: TGTGCCAGCAGCTCTGCTCGGTCCCCGGCCAAAAACATTCAGTACTTC
CDR3aa: CASSSARSPAKNIQYF
j_gene: TRBJ2-4
abundance: .
d_gene: .
v_gene: TRBV7-2

CDR3nt: TGTGCCAGCAGCTTAACAGGGTCGGGTACCTACGAGCAGTACTTC
CDR3aa: CASSLTGSGTYEQYF
j_gene: TRBJ2-7
abundance: .
d_gene: .
v_gene: TRBV5-5

CDR3nt: TGCAGCGTTGTGGACAGGGGCACTGAAGCTTTCTTT
CDR3aa: CSVVDRGTEAFF
j_gene: TRBJ1-1
abundance: .
d_gene: TRBD1
v_gene: TRBV29-1

CDR3nt: TGTGCCAGTAGTAAAGAGGGACAGGTGAACACTGAAGCTTTCTTT
CDR3aa: CASSKEGQVNTEAFF
j_gene: TRBJ1-1
abundance: .
d_gene: TRBD1
v_gene: TRBV19

CDR3nt: TGTGCCAGCAGCTTAGAACTGATTACGGGGGCTTTCTTT
CDR3aa: CASSLELITGAFF
j_gene: TRBJ1-1
abundance: .
d_gene: .
v_gene: TRBV7-9

CDR3nt: TGTGCCAGCAGATTAGACAGGGGTAACGAGCAGTACTTC
CDR3aa: CASRLDRGNEQYF
j_gene: TRBJ2-7
abundance: few
d_gene: TRBD1
v_gene: TRBV5-4

CDR3nt: TGTGCCAGCAGTTCTAACCTTAATTACTATGGCTACACCTTC
CDR3aa: CASSSNLNYYGYTF
j_gene: TRBJ1-2
abundance: .
d_gene: .
v_gene: TRBV27

CDR3nt: TGTGCCAGCAGCTTGCTCGAGGGGACTGGGGCCAACGTCCTGACTTTC
CDR3aa: CASSLLEGTGANVLTF
j_gene: TRBJ2-6
abundance: .
d_gene: .
v_gene: TRBV5-6

CDR3nt: TGTGCCAGCAGTTACTCGAGGAGCGACAGTATCACAGATACGCAGTATTTT
CDR3aa: CASSYSRSDSITDTQYF
j_gene: TRBJ2-3
abundance: .
d_gene: .
v_gene: TRBV6-2/TRBV6-3

CDR3nt: TGCGCCAGCAGCCAAGGAACGGGAGTTTCCTACAATGAGCAGTTCTTC
CDR3aa: CASSQGTGVSYNEQFF
j_gene: TRBJ2-1
abundance: .
d_gene: .
v_gene: TRBV4-3

CDR3nt: TGTGCCAGCAGCTTGGGCAGCTCTGGAAACACCATATATTTT
CDR3aa: CASSLGSSGNTIYF
j_gene: TRBJ1-3
abundance: once
d_gene: .
v_gene: TRBV7-3